The sequence of this T cell receptor beta chain was determined in a study of T-cell memory formation after mild COVID-19. Looking at the study overall: There were largely donor-specific TCR clusters.

Sample barcodes and UMIs were carried by the TCR alpha and TCR beta cDNA libraries that 5'RACE generated with constant-segment primers. TCRdb reprocessed the 5' RACE reads with MiXCR, giving one entry per CDR3 protein. The table records about 440,000 distinct CDR3 sequences, roughly 20% of them present only once. In regard to this clonotype: Antigen unknown.

Trimming took off 5 bases at V and 5 bases at J, with 7 bases between the two ends. This CDR3 comprises 11 residues. CDR1 is SNHLY, CDR2 FYNNEI, per germline. General study results and limits: Clones that contracted clustered mainly in CM and EM if CD4+ and in EMRA if CD8+.

The clonotype was recovered from an adult woman who had mild COVID-19 (a few samples of this study predate the infection). Cell type and time point are not known. The chain is built from TRBV2 and TRBJ2-7; D is unresolved. The specimen sequenced was PBMCs or a T cell subset sorted from them (not recorded which). The CDR3 here is CASSFRNEQYF. CDR3 sequence (DNA): TGTGCCAGCAGTTTTCGTAACGAGCAGTACTTC. The full variable domain, rest sourced from reference TRBV2 and TRBJ2-7, is EPEVTQTPSHQVTQMGQEVILRCVPISNHLYFYWYRQILGQKVEFLVSFYNNEISEKSEIFDDQFSVERPDGSNFTLKIRSTKLEDSAMYFCASSFRNEQYFGPGTRLTVT.